The next 10 T cell receptor beta chains were all read from a single sample in a study of T cell repertoires in cytomegalovirus infection. TCRdb independently ran MiXCR on the reads; one entry per CDR3 protein. Here the sample spans roughly 280,000 distinct CDR3 sequences, approximately 9% being singletons. Material for sequencing was PBMCs. These receptors were obtained from a human donor in good health (CMV status not recorded). Some clones in this sample may be carry-over from other donors' samples.

This clonotype was seen ten or more times. The V and J genes are TRBV7-8 and TRBJ1-1, with 8 positions matching TRBD1. The CDR3 runs 13 residues. The junction had 5 bases not matched to a gene; V was cut back by 4 bases and J by 7 bases. Germline assignment: CDR1 SGHVS and CDR2 FQNEAQ. This CDR3 reads CASSYGQGLEAFF. As DNA, the CDR3 is TGTGCCAGCAGCTACGGACAGGGCCTTGAAGCTTTCTTT.

The chain is built from TRBV7-8 and TRBJ2-6; D may be TRBD1 (5 bases). CDR3 length: 15 amino acids. Germline loops: CDR1 SGHVS, CDR2 FQNEAQ. With 7 bases removed from V and 2 bases from J, the gap between germline ends came to 12 bases. The CDR3 DNA follows: TGTGCCAGCACCCCAGGGTCCCCTGGGGCCAACGTCCTGACTTTC. Translation: CASTPGSPGANVLTF.

Many counts were recorded for this clonotype. As DNA, the CDR3 is TGTGCCAGCAGCTTAGCGGGCACAGCGGGAAGGGATACGCAGTATTTT. The encoded protein is CASSLAGTAGRDTQYF. The chain combines TRBV7-2 with TRBJ2-3, with 7 bases identical to TRBD2. CDR3 size: 16 residues. V shed 0 bases, J shed 6 bases, and the junction held 9 bases outside the gene matches. CDR1 and CDR2 from the germline V gene are SGHTA and FQGNSA.

This clonotype was detected many times. J is TRBJ2-3 and V is TRBV7-2, with D possibly being TRBD1 (5 bases). V was trimmed by 4 bases and J by 4 bases, leaving 12 bases between them. Looked up from germline, CDR1 is SGHTA and CDR2 is FQGNSA. This CDR3 comprises 14 residues. CDR3 sequence: CASSSQGGADTQYF. For the CDR3, the DNA is TGTGCCAGCAGCTCTCAGGGTGGGGCAGATACGCAGTATTTT.

This clonotype was seen at least ten times. The chain couples TRBV12-3 or TRBV12-4 to TRBJ2-7; tentatively, D is TRBD1 (6 bases). There are 12 residues in the CDR3. Trimming took 2 bases from V and 8 from J, leaving 10 bases between them. CDR3 sequence reads: CASSLNRDQQYF. CDR3 in DNA: TGTGCCAGCAGTTTAAACAGGGACCAGCAGTACTTC.

There are many counts of this clonotype. The chain recombines TRBV6-1 with TRBJ1-1, with a weak D call TRBD1 (5 bases). This CDR3 contains 14 residues. V was cut by 5 bases and J by 8 bases, with 18 bases left in between. Looked up from germline, CDR1 is MNHNS and CDR2 is SASEGT. The CDR3 bases are TGTGCCAGCAGTCCAACCGGGACGTTTCGGGAAGCTTTCTTT. It specifies CASSPTGTFREAFF.

This clonotype was observed a few times. The CDR3 protein is CASTNGLSSTDTQYF. CDR3 DNA: TGTGCCAGCACTAATGGATTATCTAGCACAGATACGCAGTATTTT. The chain combines TRBV7-2 with TRBJ2-3; no clear D. Germline loops: CDR1 SGHTA, CDR2 FQGNSA. The CDR3 runs 15 residues. Between the trimmed V and J ends, which lost 7 bases and 0 bases, there was a span of 14 bases.

The chain couples TRBV19 to TRBJ1-2, with D maybe TRBD1 (5 bases). V lost 5 bases to trimming and J lost 4 bases, with 11 bases between them. Germline V lookup: CDR1 LNHDA, CDR2 SQIVND (reference sequence). There are 13 residues in the CDR3. CDR3 amino acids: CASSHGARYGYTF. Here the CDR3 DNA reads TGTGCCAGTAGTCACGGGGCGCGCTATGGCTACACCTTC.

V is TRBV19 and J is TRBJ1-5; 7 bases match TRBD1. The CDR3 is 15 amino acids. Germline loops: CDR1 LNHDA, CDR2 SQIVND (reference sequence). V shed 5 bases and J 3 bases; nucleotides not matched to a gene: 7. DNA of the CDR3: TGTGCCAGTAGTCCCCAGGGGGGAGCCAATCAGCCCCAGCATTTT. It codes for CASSPQGGANQPQHF.

This clonotype was recorded many times. The J gene is TRBJ2-7, the V gene TRBV7-2; D is perhaps TRBD2 (5 bases). This CDR3 has 15 residues. From germline, CDR1 is SGHTA and CDR2 FQGNSA. V gave up 1 base and J gave up 0 bases, with 10 bases separating them. CDR3 nucleotide sequence: TGTGCCAGCAGCTTAGATCCGGGATCCTCCTACGAGCAGTACTTC. This gives the protein CASSLDPGSSYEQYF.